These 16 T cell receptor beta chains were sequenced from one sample in a study of regulatory T cells in long-lasting Graves disease. The TCR beta library used iRepertoire HTBI primers with Arm-PCR amplification of CDR3. TCRdb independently ran MiXCR on the multiplex PCR reads; one entry per CDR3 protein. The table records around 510,000 distinct CDR3 sequences, less than 25% of them present only once. The time point is: persistent/refractory GD, antithyroid drugs over 5 years with positive TRAb. There was RNA extracted from PBMCs, and the TCR library was made from it. This specimen consisted of peripheral blood mononuclear cells (PBMCs), obtained when the disease was refractory, from a patient treated with antithyroid drugs. All receptors derive from a female donor with Graves disease.

The chain couples TRBV28 to TRBJ2-7; TRBD2 matches 12 bases. This CDR3 spans 18 amino acids. Germline-derived CDR1 and CDR2 are MDHEN and SYDVKM. V lost 1 base and J lost 3; bases outside the gene matches: 10. The CDR3 region has the DNA TGTGCCAGCAGTTTATATTTTGCTAGCGGGAGGGCGGGCTACGAGCAGTACTTC. Protein sequence: CASSLYFASGRAGYEQYF.

This clonotype was counted at least ten times. The chain carries TRBV2 and TRBJ1-5; D not certain. Trimming left V 5 bases short and J 4 bases short, with 9 bases between. Germline CDR1 and CDR2: SNHLY and FYNNEI. CDR3 length: 13 amino acids. The CDR3 region has the DNA TGTGCCAGCAGTAGGACGCAGAATCAGCCCCAGCATTTT. This sequence encodes CASSRTQNQPQHF.

This clonotype was detected a few times. The genes are TRBV6-5 and TRBJ2-2; D might be TRBD1 (6 bases). The CDR3 consists of 14 residues. Trimming cost V 4 bases and J 1 base, with 7 bases left between them. CDR1 MNHEY and CDR2 SVGAGI come from the germline V gene. The CDR3 nucleotides are TGTGCCAGCAGTTCGGGACAGAACACCGGGGAGCTGTTTTTT. Protein product: CASSSGQNTGELFF.

For this clonotype: Possible read error: a much larger clone is one base away. The chain joins TRBV12-3 or TRBV12-4 to TRBJ1-5; D gene uncertain. Trimming took off 6 bases at V and 4 bases at J, with 13 bases between the two ends. The CDR3 is 14 residues long. In DNA, the CDR3 is TGTGCCAGCAGCGGTCTCAGAGGGAATCAGCCCCAGCATTTT. Translated: CASSGLRGNQPQHF.

The chain recombines TRBV5-1 with TRBJ1-1, with D unresolved. This CDR3 is 16 amino acids long. Germline V gene sequence: CDR1 SGHRS, CDR2 YFSETQ. Trimming took off 0 bases at V and 4 bases at J, with 16 bases between the two ends. The CDR3 spells CASSLVARGSFTEAFF. Here the CDR3 DNA reads TGCGCCAGCAGCTTGGTCGCTCGGGGATCATTCACTGAAGCTTTCTTT. The full variable domain, its missing parts supplied by reference TRBV5-1 and TRBJ1-1, is KAGVTQTPRYLIKTRGQQVTLSCSPISGHRSVSWYQQTPGQGLQFLFEYFSETQRNKGNFPGRFSGRQFSNSRSEMNVSTLELGDSALYLCASSLVARGSFTEAFFGQGTRLTVV.

The sample holds a few counts of this clonotype. V usage is TRBV6-2 or TRBV6-3 and J usage is TRBJ2-7; 10 bases are shared with TRBD1. The CDR3 is 16 amino acids. CDR1 and CDR2 from the germline V gene are MNHEY and SVGEGT. V shed 6 bases, J shed 2 bases, and the junction held 10 bases outside the gene matches. CDR3 nucleotide sequence: TGTGCCAGCAGAGGACAGGGGGAAGGTTCCCCCTACGAGCAGTACTTC. This translates into CASRGQGEGSPYEQYF.

This clonotype has just a few counts. V usage is TRBV5-8 and J usage is TRBJ1-5, with D hard to call. This CDR3 spans 15 amino acids. Germline CDR1 and CDR2: SGHTS and YDEGEE. The V end was cut by 0 bases, the J end by 3 bases, with 10 bases between. The CDR3 bases are TGTGCCAGCAGCTTGGAAGGGCTTGACAATCAGCCCCAGCATTTT. It codes for CASSLEGLDNQPQHF.

This clonotype was observed a few times. The rearrangement uses TRBV7-9 and TRBJ1-5; TRBD1 agrees at 9 bases. There are 14 residues in the CDR3. Trimming at V came to 5 bases and at J to 6 bases, leaving 5 bases not matched to a gene. Looked up from germline, CDR1 is SEHNR and CDR2 is FQNEAQ (reference sequence). The CDR3 coding sequence is TGTGCCAGCAGCCGCGGGACAGGGATTCAGCCCCAGCATTTT. This sequence encodes CASSRGTGIQPQHF.

This clonotype was seen a few times. The CDR3 spells CSARDIRDLKNIQYF. In nucleotides, the CDR3 is TGCAGTGCTAGAGATATCCGGGACCTCAAAAACATTCAGTACTTC. This rearrangement joins TRBV20-1 to TRBJ2-4; possibly TRBD1 or TRBD2 for D (5 bases each). With 0 bases removed from V and 3 bases from J, the gap between germline ends came to 12 bases. This CDR3 contains 15 residues. Germline values: CDR1 DFQATT, CDR2 SNEGSKA (reference sequence).

This clonotype was observed a handful of times. This chain uses TRBV7-3 with TRBJ2-1; no definite D call. In germline, CDR1 is SGHTA, CDR2 FQGTGA. This CDR3 has 12 amino acids. The V end was cut by 0 bases, the J end by 9 bases, with 6 bases between. CDR3 DNA sequence: TGTGCCAGCAGCTTAACCACCACTGAGCAGTTCTTC. Protein sequence: CASSLTTTEQFF.

The V and J genes are TRBV7-2 and TRBJ2-5; 10 nucleotides line up with TRBD2. The CDR3 is made up of 15 amino acids. The V gene's germline CDR1 is SGHTA and CDR2 FQGNSA. J gave up 5 bases and V 0 bases, and 3 bases lay outside the gene matches. CDR3 loop: CASSLAAGGPETQYF. The CDR3 region has the DNA TGTGCCAGCAGCTTAGCAGCGGGAGGGCCGGAGACCCAGTACTTC.

The V gene is TRBV3-1, the J gene TRBJ2-7, with TRBD2 matching 9 bases. Per germline, CDR1 LGHDT and CDR2 YNNKEL (reference sequence). CDR3 length equals 15 residues. V was pared by 4 bases and J by 2 bases, with 6 bases of the junction left unmatched. The CDR3 here is CASSPSGIGTYEQYF. CDR3 DNA sequence: TGTGCCAGCAGCCCTAGCGGGATTGGGACCTACGAGCAGTACTTC.

This clonotype has at least ten counts. J is TRBJ2-7 and V is TRBV11-2, with TRBD2 identical over 9 bases. V gave up 3 bases and J gave up 0 bases; unmatched junction bases: 3. The germline V gene has CDR1 SGHAT and CDR2 FQNNGV. This CDR3 contains 15 residues. The CDR3 nucleotides are TGTGCCAGCAGCTTCCTACTAGCGGGCTCCTACGAGCAGTACTTC. This translates into CASSFLLAGSYEQYF.

The table lists this clonotype with a few counts. The chain is built from TRBV20-1 and TRBJ2-5, with 8 bases lining up with TRBD1. The length of the CDR3 is 15 residues. The junction had 10 bases not matched to a gene; V was cut back by 4 bases and J by 3 bases. CDR1 is DFQATT and CDR2 is SNEGSKA in the germline V gene (reference sequence). DNA for the CDR3: TGCAGTGCTATGGACAGGGTAAGGGTGGAAGAGACCCAGTACTTC. Translating it yields CSAMDRVRVEETQYF.

This rearrangement joins TRBV5-5 to TRBJ1-1, with TRBD1 identical over 7 bases. This CDR3 comprises 15 residues. Germline CDR1 reads SGHKS; CDR2 reads YYEKEE (reference sequence). Trimming took 2 bases from V and 4 from J; bases not matched to a gene: 8. CDR3 DNA: TGTGCCAGCAGCTTTACGACAGGGATAGGCACTGAAGCTTTCTTT. This codes for CASSFTTGIGTEAFF.

This clonotype was counted many times. J is TRBJ2-7 and V is TRBV3-1; D ambiguous. The germline V gene encodes CDR1 LGHDT and CDR2 YNNKEL (reference sequence). The CDR3 has 15 amino acids. V gave up 6 bases and J gave up 2 bases, with 17 bases separating them. This CDR3 reads CASSYPAFGTYEQYF. CDR3 DNA: TGTGCCAGCAGTTATCCCGCATTCGGAACCTACGAGCAGTACTTC.